This T cell receptor beta chain was sequenced in a study of blood T cell repertoires in COVID-19. Method: immunoSEQ multiplex PCR; TCRdb's copy keeps in-frame clones and lacks some. The data contain around 250,000 clones, 90% of them singletons. The sequence was collected from a woman aged 60-75 years with COVID-19, enrolled during active disease. Sequenced input: peripheral blood.

The CDR3 DNA follows: TGTGCCAGCAGTGTATCGGACACGGGTGGCTACACCTTC. It is translated as CASSVSDTGGYTF. The chain carries TRBV2 and TRBJ1-2, with D perhaps TRBD1 (5 bases). The ends were cut back, 4 bases at V and 7 bases at J, with 13 bases in the middle. Per the germline V gene, CDR1 is SNHLY and CDR2 is FYNNEI. This CDR3 spans 13 amino acids. The variable domain in full, with the rest retrieved from reference TRBV2 and TRBJ1-2, is EPEVTQTPSHQVTQMGQEVILRCVPISNHLYFYWYRQILGQKVEFLVSFYNNEISEKSEIFDDQFSVERPDGSNFTLKIRSTKLEDSAMYFCASSVSDTGGYTFGSGTRLTVV.